Presented here are 26 T cell receptor beta chains from one specimen sequenced in a study of T cell responses to AZD1222 COVID-19 vaccine. Repertoires were generated with immunoSEQ multiplex PCR, while TCRdb's copy carries only in-frame clones and drops some. Here the sample spans under 150,000 clones, more than 85% being singletons. Material: peripheral blood, obtained on day 0 of AZD1222 vaccination. The receptor source for this set is an adult in good health.

On this clone: This same CDR3 is encoded by further DNA sequences in the sample. This sequence joins TRBV6-5 and TRBJ1-1; D gene ambiguous. Trimming took off 6 bases at V and 4 bases at J, with 6 bases between the two ends. Germline values: CDR1 MNHEY, CDR2 SVGAGI. The CDR3 contains 11 residues. In nucleotides, the CDR3 is TGTGCCAGCAGCCTGGGCACTGAAGCTTTCTTT. As protein: CASSLGTEAFF.

This chain links TRBV7-3 with TRBJ2-2; D is undetermined. The CDR3 contains 13 residues. V was clipped by 2 bases and J by 1 base, with 2 bases between them. Germline V gene sequence: CDR1 SGHTA, CDR2 FQGTGA. The CDR3 coding sequence is TGTGCCAGCAGCTTATTGAACACCGGGGAGCTGTTTTTT. It is translated as CASSLLNTGELFF.

The chain is built from TRBV19 and TRBJ2-7, with D possibly TRBD1 on 5 matching bases. The CDR3 extends over 12 amino acids. The V and J ends lost 4 bases and 3 bases respectively, with 7 bases between them. The V gene's germline CDR1 is LNHDA and CDR2 SQIVND (reference sequence). The CDR3 loop is CASSKTGYEQYF. CDR3 coding DNA: TGTGCCAGTAGTAAAACAGGCTACGAGCAGTACTTC.

This sequence joins TRBV12-3 or TRBV12-4 and TRBJ2-1; D is uncertain. Trimming shortened V by 1 base and J by 3 bases, and 4 bases separated the two germline ends. The CDR3 runs 13 residues. The DNA of the CDR3 is TGTGCCAGCAGTTTAGGCGGCTACAATGAGCAGTTCTTC. Its protein product is CASSLGGYNEQFF.

V usage is TRBV7-3 and J usage is TRBJ2-2; 14 bases fit TRBD2. Trimming removed 4 bases from V and 4 bases from J; junction bases left unmatched: 14. This CDR3 has 20 amino acids. Germline loops: CDR1 SGHTA, CDR2 FQGTGA. CDR3: CASSSTGLAGGGSGTGELFF. The DNA of the CDR3 is TGTGCCAGCAGCTCGACCGGACTAGCGGGAGGAGGATCGGGCACCGGGGAGCTGTTTTTT.

DNA for the CDR3: TGTGCCAGCAGCGATCACACAGATACGCAGTATTTT. Its protein product is CASSDHTDTQYF. The chain uses TRBV12-3 or TRBV12-4 and TRBJ2-3, with D unclear. This CDR3 is built from 12 residues. With 6 bases removed from V and 2 bases from J, the gap between germline ends came to 6 bases.

The V and J genes are TRBV6-2 or TRBV6-3 and TRBJ1-1; D possibly corresponds to TRBD1 (6 bases). The CDR3 contains 14 residues. Trimming took off 4 bases at V and 4 bases at J, with 13 bases between the two ends. Germline V gene lookup returns CDR1 MNHEY and CDR2 SVGEGT. The CDR3 region has the DNA TGTGCCAGCAGTTTTCAGGGGTTCATCACTGAAGCTTTCTTT. It encodes CASSFQGFITEAFF.

The gene calls are TRBV3-1 (or the pseudogene TRBV3-2) and TRBJ1-5, with TRBD1 identical over 8 bases. Germline values: CDR1 LGHDT, CDR2 YNNKEL (reference sequence). The CDR3 runs 19 residues. The trim removed 4 bases at V and 0 bases at J, leaving 14 bases unmatched. The CDR3 region is CASSPYGTGEGDSNQPQHF. The CDR3, as DNA: TGTGCCAGCAGCCCATACGGGACAGGTGAGGGGGATAGCAATCAGCCCCAGCATTTT.

The V call is TRBV27, the J call TRBJ1-1; D is uncertain. CDR3 length: 15 residues. Trimming removed 3 bases at V and 0 bases at J, with 11 bases between. The germline V gene has CDR1 MNHEY and CDR2 SMNVEV (reference sequence). This CDR3 reads CASSFETIVNTEAFF. In DNA, the CDR3 is TGTGCCAGCAGTTTTGAAACCATTGTGAACACTGAAGCTTTCTTT.

This clone was seen a few times. This chain uses TRBV7-6 with TRBJ1-3; 7 nucleotides line up with TRBD1. Per germline, CDR1 SGHVS and CDR2 FNYEAQ. The V and J ends lost 5 bases and 0 bases, in that order; junction bases with no gene match: 7. CDR3 length equals 16 residues. The CDR3 loop reads CASSRDSSLSGNTIYF. The DNA of the CDR3 is TGTGCCAGCAGCCGGGACAGTAGTCTCTCTGGAAACACCATATATTTT.

The chain employs TRBV7-6 and TRBJ2-3; D not resolved. The CDR3 runs to 16 residues. Per the germline V gene, CDR1 is SGHVS and CDR2 is FNYEAQ. Trimming removed 5 bases at V and 5 bases at J, with 20 bases between. The CDR3 nucleotides read TGTGCCAGCAGCCGCCGGGTTCAGAGCCCCATAGATACGCAGTATTTT. Its protein product is CASSRRVQSPIDTQYF.

This chain uses TRBV10-3 with TRBJ2-1; the D gene is possibly TRBD2 (5 bases). The CDR3 consists of 13 residues. V was pared by 4 bases and J by 8 bases, with 12 bases between. Germline CDR1 reads ENHRY; CDR2 reads SYGVKD. In DNA, the CDR3 is TGTGCCATCAGTGCTGCTCTACTAGATGAGCAGTTCTTC. Translation gives CAISAALLDEQFF.

The gene calls are TRBV12-3 or TRBV12-4 and TRBJ1-1; unclear D gene. The CDR3 is made up of 12 amino acids. V was pared by 8 bases and J by 6 bases, with 13 bases between. The CDR3 nucleotides are TGTGCCAGCCGGCGAGGCTGGGCTGAAGCTTTCTTT. As protein: CASRRGWAEAFF.

The genes are TRBV7-2 and TRBJ1-5, with a possible D match to TRBD1 (6 bases). Trimming removed 8 bases at V and 0 bases at J, with 11 bases between. The CDR3 length is 14 residues. Germline V CDR1 and CDR2: SGHTA, FQGNSA. CDR3 protein: CASSAGDSNQPQHF. The CDR3 DNA sequence: TGTGCCAGCTCCGCAGGGGATAGCAATCAGCCCCAGCATTTT.

This sequence joins TRBV5-1 and TRBJ2-7; D ambiguous. This CDR3 contains 12 residues. Deletions cut 0 bases from V and 7 bases from J, with 8 bases between. CDR1 SGHRS and CDR2 YFSETQ come from the germline V gene. CDR3 DNA sequence: TGCGCCAGCAGCTTGGTAGGGTGGGAGCAGTACTTC. Amino acids: CASSLVGWEQYF.

Worth noting for this clone: An end of the junction differs from the germline gene, which may be a read error. The chain joins TRBV7-7 to TRBJ2-5; 8 bases agree with TRBD2. CDR3 length: 16 amino acids. Germline-derived CDR1 and CDR2 are SSHAT and FNYEAQ (reference sequence). The CDR3 reads CASSLGPGAGAETQYF. The CDR3 nucleotides read TGTGCTAGCAGCTTGGGGCCCGGAGCGGGGGCAGAGACCCAGTACTTC.

The chain recombines TRBV10-3 with TRBJ2-2, with 8 positions matching TRBD1. Germline loops: CDR1 ENHRY, CDR2 SYGVKD. The CDR3 length is 15 residues. With 4 bases clipped from V and 3 bases from J, the junction kept 4 bases outside the gene matches. CDR3 protein: CAISGTGTHTGELFF. The DNA of the CDR3 is TGTGCCATCAGTGGGACAGGGACTCACACCGGGGAGCTGTTTTTT.

This clone occurred a few times. The chain employs TRBV7-9 and TRBJ2-1; unclear D gene. Trimming left V 1 base short and J 10 bases short, with 8 bases between. There are 12 residues in the CDR3. Germline values: CDR1 SEHNR, CDR2 FQNEAQ (reference sequence). DNA for the CDR3: TGTGCCAGCAGCTTAGGGGCCCTCGAGCAGTTCTTC. This sequence encodes CASSLGALEQFF.

CDR3 nucleotide sequence: TGTGCCAGCAGCACCTCGGGACTCTCCTTTTACAATGAGCAGTTCTTC. It codes for CASSTSGLSFYNEQFF. The chain uses TRBV9 and TRBJ2-1; maybe TRBD2 (6 bases). Per the germline V gene, CDR1 is SGDLS and CDR2 is YYNGEE. The CDR3 spans 16 residues. V lost 4 bases and J 4 bases, leaving 18 bases between the germline ends.

The J gene is TRBJ2-5, the V gene TRBV5-1; D gene uncertain. V was pared by 0 bases and J by 0 bases, with 15 bases between. The CDR3 is 17 residues long. Per the germline V gene, CDR1 is SGHRS and CDR2 is YFSETQ. DNA for the CDR3: TGCGCCAGCAGCTTGGGGCCCTCCCACAAGTACCAAGAGACCCAGTACTTC. It codes for CASSLGPSHKYQETQYF.

CDR3 nucleotides: TGTGCCAGCAGCTTTAGCGATATAGATACGCAGTATTTT. Protein: CASSFSDIDTQYF. The chain combines TRBV7-9 with TRBJ2-3; the D gene is possibly TRBD2 (5 bases). V was trimmed by 3 bases and J by 5 bases, leaving 9 bases between them. This CDR3 has 13 residues. In germline, CDR1 is SEHNR, CDR2 FQNEAQ (reference sequence).

The table lists this clone with a count of one. The rearrangement joins TRBV5-1 to TRBJ1-3, with a possible D match to TRBD1 (5 bases). With 5 bases removed from V and 0 bases from J, the gap between germline ends came to 9 bases. The V gene's germline CDR1 is SGHRS and CDR2 YFSETQ. This CDR3 has 14 amino acids. CDR3 sequence: CASRGESSGNTIYF. The CDR3 DNA reads TGCGCCAGCAGAGGGGAGAGCTCTGGAAACACCATATATTTT. Full variable domain (remainder filled in from reference TRBV5-1 and TRBJ1-3): KAGVTQTPRYLIKTRGQQVTLSCSPISGHRSVSWYQQTPGQGLQFLFEYFSETQRNKGNFPGRFSGRQFSNSRSEMNVSTLELGDSALYLCASRGESSGNTIYFGEGSWLTVV.

The rearrangement joins TRBV27 to TRBJ1-6; 7 bases line up with TRBD1. Germline CDR1 reads MNHEY; CDR2 reads SMNVEV (reference sequence). The CDR3 extends over 14 amino acids. The junction had 5 bases not matched to a gene; V was cut back by 4 bases and J by 8 bases. CDR3 sequence (DNA): TGTGCCAGCAGTTCGCGACAGGGAGATTCACCCCTCCACTTT. Residues: CASSSRQGDSPLHF.

The chain links TRBV7-3 to TRBJ2-1, with 9 nucleotides matching TRBD2. Germline V CDR1 and CDR2: SGHTA, FQGTGA. With 5 bases clipped from V and 15 bases from J, the junction kept 17 bases outside the gene matches. The CDR3 is 15 residues long. The CDR3 loop is CASSDGKLAGSRRFF. CDR3 DNA: TGTGCCAGCAGCGACGGGAAGCTAGCGGGGTCGCGGAGGTTCTTC. The whole variable domain, remainder taken from reference TRBV7-3 and TRBJ2-1, is GAGVSQTPSNKVTEKGKYVELRCDPISGHTALYWYRQSLGQGPEFLIYFQGTGAADDSGLPNDRFFAVRPEGSVSTLKIQRTERGDSAVYLCASSDGKLAGSRRFFGPGTRLTVL.

The chain has TRBV4-3 and TRBJ2-7; 11 bases are shared with TRBD2. After removal of 4 bases from V and 2 bases from J, the junction contained 4 bases not matched to a gene. Germline V lookup: CDR1 LGHNA, CDR2 YSLEER. The CDR3 extends over 15 amino acids. Here the CDR3 DNA reads TGCGCCAGCAGCCCGTCACTAGCGGGAGCCTACGAGCAGTACTTC. Translated: CASSPSLAGAYEQYF.

J is TRBJ2-6 and V is TRBV5-1; D unclear. Trimming took off 4 bases at V and 6 bases at J, with 17 bases between the two ends. The V gene's germline CDR1 is SGHRS and CDR2 YFSETQ. This CDR3 has 16 amino acids. CDR3 in DNA: TGCGCCAGCAGCCCCTTAAGGGCCAGTACGGCCAACGTCCTGACTTTC. It is translated as CASSPLRASTANVLTF.